The clone carrying this T cell receptor beta chain was detected many times. TCRdb independently ran MiXCR on the reads; one entry per CDR3 protein. The sample lists several thousand distinct CDR3 sequences; less than 20% were seen once. This specimen belongs to a study of lung T cells in sarcoidosis with Löfgren's syndrome. Germline V gives CDR1 MDHEN, CDR2 SYDVKM. The ends lost 5 bases at V and 6 bases at J; junction bases unmatched: 12. The CDR3 has 16 residues. The V call is TRBV28, the J call TRBJ2-2; TRBD2 aligns across 7 bases. Sequences were obtained from CD4+ T cells from bronchoalveolar lavage. The sequence came from a human donor with sarcoidosis (Löfgren's syndrome or another form), or a control subject (not recorded which). The CDR3 nucleotides read TGTGCCAGCAGTAGACTAAGACTAGCCAACCCCGGGGAGCTGTTTTTT. It encodes CASSRLRLANPGELFF.